Listed below are T cell receptor beta chains from one sample, sequenced in a study of shared clonotypes between healthy human individuals. The method was immunoSEQ multiplex PCR; TCRdb's version includes in-frame clones alone and lacks a portion of them. The table lists about 680,000 clones, about 91% of them singletons. Sequencing was performed on naive CD8+ T cells sorted from blood. The receptors here all came from a man younger than 40 in good health. CDR3s include the opening cysteine and the closing phenylalanine or tryptophan. Fields, in order: V gene, clone size, J gene, D gene, CDR3 DNA, CDR3 protein. D genes are given only for firm matches. Clone size appears in some rows only: once, few, many, or a class for an expanded clone.

TRBV7-2	.	TRBJ2-3	.	TGTGCCAGCAGCTTAGAGTGGACCACAGATACGCAGTATTTT	CASSLEWTTDTQYF
TRBV19	.	TRBJ2-7	TRBD1	TGTGCCAGTAGTTCATTGGGACAGGGGGCTCTCGAGCAGTACTTC	CASSSLGQGALEQYF
TRBV9	once	TRBJ2-3	.	TGTGCCAGCAGCCAGAGGGGGGCCCGCACAGATACGCAGTATTTT	CASSQRGARTDTQYF
TRBV27	few	TRBJ2-7	.	TGTGCCAGCAGTTCCGCCTCCTACGAGCAGTACTTC	CASSSASYEQYF
TRBV7-3	.	TRBJ1-1	.	TGTGCCAGCAGCTTAGGAGCAGGAGAGAACACTGAAGCTTTCTTT	CASSLGAGENTEAFF
TRBV7-9	.	TRBJ2-1	TRBD2	TGTGCCAGCAGCCGTCTAGCGGTCCTCGAGCAGTTCTTC	CASSRLAVLEQFF
TRBV9	once	TRBJ2-1	TRBD1	TGTGCCAGCAGCCCAAGACTACAGGGGTTCCTTAACAATGAGCAGTTCTTC	CASSPRLQGFLNNEQFF
TRBV7-2	.	TRBJ1-4	.	TGTGCCAGCAGCTCAGGACCAAAACTGTTTTTT	CASSSGPKLFF
TRBV6-4	.	TRBJ2-7	.	TGTGCCAGCAGCGAGAGCCCGGGGTACGAGCAGTACTTC	CASSESPGYEQYF
TRBV27	.	TRBJ1-2	TRBD1	TGTGCCAGCAGTTCGTCGGACAGGGCTGGCGGCTACACCTTC	CASSSSDRAGGYTF
TRBV28	.	TRBJ2-1	.	TGTGCCAGCAGTTTTGGGGCAGGCCCCGGACTTGGTGATGAGCAGTTCTTC	CASSFGAGPGLGDEQFF
TRBV7-8	.	TRBJ1-2	TRBD1	TGTGCCAGCAGCGAGGACAGGGTAGTAGGCTATGGCTACACCTTC	CASSEDRVVGYGYTF
TRBV18	.	TRBJ2-1	.	TGTGCCAGCTCACCACCCCGGGACCAGCTCTACAATGAGCAGTTCTTC	CASSPPRDQLYNEQFF
TRBV7-9	.	TRBJ2-1	.	TGTGCCAGCAGCTTAGTTAGTCTCCCGCAGTTCTTC	CASSLVSLPQFF
TRBV19	.	TRBJ2-3	TRBD1	TGTGCCAGTTCTCCCAGGGACAGGGTTGCAGATACGCAGTATTTT	CASSPRDRVADTQYF
TRBV19	.	TRBJ2-7	TRBD1	TGTGCCAGTAGTGTCCGGGACAGCTCCTACGAGCAGTACTTC	CASSVRDSSYEQYF
TRBV29-1	.	TRBJ2-7	.	TGCAGCGTCGGCCTGGGGGTTGGCTACGAGCAGTACTTC	CSVGLGVGYEQYF
TRBV2	.	TRBJ2-4	.	TGTGCCAGCAGCGTACTCATCGGCAAAAACATTCAGTACTTC	CASSVLIGKNIQYF
TRBV27	.	TRBJ2-1	TRBD2	TGTGCCAGCAGTTTATCGAAAGCGGGAGTATCCTACAATGAGCAGTTCTTC	CASSLSKAGVSYNEQFF
TRBV6-5	.	TRBJ1-2	.	TGTGCCGCGCGGGCGACTAACTATGGCTACACCTTC	CAARATNYGYTF
TRBV10-2	.	TRBJ2-3	.	TGCGCCAGCAGTGAACAGGGCGGCCCTAGCACAGATACGCAGTATTTT	CASSEQGGPSTDTQYF
TRBV27	.	TRBJ2-2	.	TGTGCCAGCCAAAACTTAGGGGCCGGGGAGCTGTTTTTT	CASQNLGAGELFF
TRBV29-1	.	TRBJ2-7	.	TGCAGCGCGGTGGTTGTGGATACCTACGAGCAGTACTTC	CSAVVVDTYEQYF
TRBV5-4	.	TRBJ2-3	.	TGTGCCAGCAGCTTGGTTGGTACGCAGTATTTT	CASSLVGTQYF
TRBV5-1	.	TRBJ1-2	.	TGCGCCAGCAGCTTAGGGCAGTACTATGGCTACACCTTC	CASSLGQYYGYTF
TRBV6-5	.	TRBJ1-2	.	TGTGCCAGCAGTTACTTGGAGGGTACCTACTATGGCTACACCTTC	CASSYLEGTYYGYTF
TRBV4-1	.	TRBJ2-1	.	TGCGCCAGCAGCCAAGAGTCGCCAATGGACCCCTACAATGAGCAGTTCTTC	CASSQESPMDPYNEQFF
TRBV28	.	TRBJ1-4	.	TGTGCCAGCAGTTTTGGGACGGCCAGGCTGGGAGAAAAACTGTTTTTT	CASSFGTARLGEKLFF
TRBV4-1	.	TRBJ2-3	.	TGCGCCAGCAGCCAAGTAGCCAGCGGTAGCACAGATACGCAGTATTTT	CASSQVASGSTDTQYF
TRBV9	.	TRBJ2-3	TRBD2	TGTGCCAGCAGCGTAGGGGGGACTAGCGCTTCGGGTACTTCGAGTACAGATACGCAGTATTTT	CASSVGGTSASGTSSTDTQYF
TRBV9	.	TRBJ2-7	.	TGTGCCAGCAGCGTTTCCTCAGGGAGTGGCCACGAGCAGTACTTC	CASSVSSGSGHEQYF
TRBV28	.	TRBJ1-4	.	TGTGCCAGCAGGGGGGGAGAAAAACTGTTTTTT	CASRGGEKLFF
TRBV11-2	.	TRBJ2-2	.	TGTGCCAGCAGCTTAAGCTTAGGGCAGACGAACACCGGGGAGCTGTTTTTT	CASSLSLGQTNTGELFF
TRBV5-1	once	TRBJ1-5	TRBD1	TGCGCCAGCAGCTTGGCAGGTAGGGGGCCGTATCACGTGATATATAGCAATCAGCCCCAGCATTTT	CASSLAGRGPYHVIYSNQPQHF
TRBV10-2	.	TRBJ2-7	TRBD2	TGCGCCAGCAGTGAGAGCGGGCGGGAGAGATACGAGCAGTACTTC	CASSESGRERYEQYF
TRBV13	.	TRBJ2-7	TRBD2	TGTGCCAGCAGCCCAAGGACTAGCGGGACCCTCTACGAGCAGTACTTC	CASSPRTSGTLYEQYF
TRBV6-1	.	TRBJ1-1	TRBD1	TGTGCCAGCAGTGAAGGGACAGGGGCGAACACTGAAGCTTTCTTT	CASSEGTGANTEAFF
TRBV7-9	.	TRBJ1-1	.	TGTGCCAGCAGATCGTCAGTCGGGGGGGATGCTTTCTTT	CASRSSVGGDAFF
TRBV11-2	.	TRBJ2-1	TRBD2	TGTGCCAGCAGGGGACTAGCGGGAGGGCCTAAGCAGTTCTTC	CASRGLAGGPKQFF
TRBV6-4	.	TRBJ2-2	.	TGTGCCAGCAGTGCCCGGGACTCCCTGAACACCGGGGAGCTGTTTTTT	CASSARDSLNTGELFF
TRBV15	.	TRBJ2-5	.	TGTGCCACCAGCAGATCGTCAGACCAAGAGACCCAGTACTTC	CATSRSSDQETQYF
TRBV10-3	.	TRBJ1-1	.	TGTGCCATCAGTGAGCCCGCTGCGGCGGCACCGCCGAACACTGAAGCTTTCTTT	CAISEPAAAAPPNTEAFF
TRBV13	.	TRBJ1-1	.	TGTGCCAGCAGCTTTGGGGGAACTGAAGCTTTCTTT	CASSFGGTEAFF
TRBV27	.	TRBJ1-5	TRBD1	TGTGCCAGCAGTAGATATACAGGGGATCGGCAGCCCCAGCATTTT	CASSRYTGDRQPQHF
TRBV5-5	.	TRBJ2-3	.	TGTGCCAGCAGCTTGGGGCTGTTAAGTGATACGCAGTATTTT	CASSLGLLSDTQYF
TRBV7-3	once	TRBJ1-1	.	TGTGCCAGCAGCTTAACGGGCAGTATGAACACTGAAGCTTTCTTT	CASSLTGSMNTEAFF
TRBV5-5	once	TRBJ2-1	TRBD1	TGTGCCAGCACCCCGATCCGGGACAGGGGGCACAGAGAGCAGTTCTTC	CASTPIRDRGHREQFF
TRBV28	.	TRBJ2-1	.	TGTGCCAGCAGCCGGGCCTGGGACCTCTCCTACAATGAGCAGTTCTTC	CASSRAWDLSYNEQFF
TRBV28	.	TRBJ2-6	.	TGTGCCAGCAGTCTGGCTAGTCCCACAGGGTACGGATCCTCTGGGGCCAACGTCCTGACTTTC	CASSLASPTGYGSSGANVLTF
TRBV2	.	TRBJ2-5	.	TGTGCCAGCAGGGATTCCGCTGTGGGGTGGATAGAGACCCAGTACTTC	CASRDSAVGWIETQYF
TRBV13	once	TRBJ2-7	.	TGTGCCAGCAGCTTAGGACTAGCCGAGCAGTACTTC	CASSLGLAEQYF
TRBV29-1	.	TRBJ2-1	TRBD1	TGCAGCGTTGAGTGGGGGACAGGGGCTCTCAATGAGCAGTTCTTC	CSVEWGTGALNEQFF
TRBV27	.	TRBJ2-3	.	TGTGCCAGCAGTTTATGGGGTGGGGACACAGATACGCAGTATTTT	CASSLWGGDTDTQYF
TRBV27	.	TRBJ2-7	.	TGTGCCAGCGGACTGCCTACCTACGAGCAGTACTTC	CASGLPTYEQYF